Each of the 5 T cell receptor beta chains below was sequenced from the same sample in a study of blood T cells in healthy people across ages. Primed by a sample-barcoded 5' primer and a J-beta primer mix, a second PCR proceeded for about 6 to 12 cycles. MiXCR, run by TCRdb on the 5' RACE reads, gives a single entry per CDR3 protein. This table has about a million distinct CDR3 sequences, just over 50% appearing once. Sequencing input: blood. The origin of the receptors is an older woman in good health.

The rearrangement links TRBV10-3 to TRBJ2-3; 9 nucleotides line up with TRBD2. J gave up 6 bases and V 3 bases, and 7 bases lay outside the gene matches. The CDR3 covers 15 residues. The germline gives CDR1 ENHRY, CDR2 SYGVKD. As DNA, the CDR3 is TGTGCCATCAGTGAATCGGCGGGAGGGTTTGATACGCAGTATTTT. Encoded protein: CAISESAGGFDTQYF.

This clonotype occurred a few times. The V call is TRBV7-2, the J call TRBJ2-5, with TRBD2 matching 10 bases. The CDR3 consists of 15 residues. CDR1 is SGHTA, CDR2 FQGNSA, per germline. After removal of 0 bases from V and 9 bases from J, the junction contained 7 bases not matched to a gene. This chain's CDR3 is CASSLAASGSIAQYF. CDR3 bases: TGTGCCAGCAGCTTAGCCGCTAGCGGGAGTATAGCCCAGTACTTC.

This clonotype appeared many times. This chain joins TRBV4-3 and TRBJ1-5, with D hard to call. V shed 1 base and J shed 1 base, with 8 bases lying between them. Germline V gene sequence: CDR1 LGHNA, CDR2 YSLEER. This CDR3 has 15 amino acids. As DNA, the CDR3 is TGCGCCAGCAGCCAAGTAGGAGGGAGCAATCAGCCCCAGCATTTT. It yields the protein CASSQVGGSNQPQHF.

This rearrangement joins TRBV5-1 to TRBJ2-7; D might be TRBD1 (5 bases). The CDR3 has 15 amino acids. V was shortened by 3 bases and J by 4 bases, with 17 bases between the two germline ends. The germline gives CDR1 SGHRS, CDR2 YFSETQ. CDR3 loop: CASSSRDLQGYEQYF. The DNA of the CDR3 is TGCGCCAGCAGCTCCCGCGATTTGCAGGGTTACGAGCAGTACTTC.

The chain uses TRBV6-2 or TRBV6-3 and TRBJ2-7, with 9 bases lining up with TRBD2. Germline V gene data show CDR1 as MNHEY and CDR2 as SVGEGT. CDR3 size: 15 residues. Germline trimming cut 5 bases from V and 1 base from J; bases unmatched to any gene: 6. The CDR3, as DNA: TGTGCCAGCAGTCGAGGACTAGCGTTATCCTACGAGCAGTACTTC. Translation: CASSRGLALSYEQYF.